This T cell receptor beta chain emerged from a study of T cells in Graves' hyperthyroidism and ophthalmopathy. From RNA transcripts, TCR beta CDR3 regions were amplified. First-round RT-PCR targeting the TCR CDR3 was performed with the HTBI primer set. TCRdb redid the calling of the multiplex PCR reads with MiXCR, one entry per CDR3 protein. This table holds about 560,000 distinct CDR3 sequences, around a sixth found once. Patients with uncontrolled infections, other autoimmune diseases, pregnancy or lactation were excluded. The PBMCs were taken from about 9.7 ml of fresh peripheral blood. The CDR3 covers 13 residues. V gave up 7 bases and J gave up 6 bases, with 10 bases separating them. CDR1 SNHLY and CDR2 FYNNEI come from the germline V gene.

The chain uses TRBV2 and TRBJ1-6; no definite D call. Material for sequencing was blood. The receptor's source is a woman in her twenties or thirties with Graves' hyperthyroidism. The CDR3 reads CASKEDGNSPLHF. The CDR3 nucleotides read TGTGCCAGCAAGGAGGACGGTAATTCACCCCTCCACTTT.